This section outlines one TCR beta chain sequence together with its context. Its antigen remains unidentified. Germline CDR1 SGHTA, CDR2 FQGNSA. The CDR3 has 15 residues. V was pared by 5 bases and J by 4 bases, with 8 bases of the junction left unmatched. Some clones are missing from TCRdb's copy, which holds only in-frame ones; the method was immunoSEQ multiplex PCR. The sample consists of some 2,000,000 clones, approximately 96% of them appearing once. These data come from a study of shared clonotypes between healthy human individuals. Across the study: With ages of 18 to 49, the donors were a couple of women and three men. Used for every donor were three CD4 naive, three CD4 memory, two CD8 naive and one CD8 memory plate.

Study observations and caveats: Owing to a small donor count, the genetic and exposure-history diversity represented was limited.

Sequencing used naive CD4+ T cells sorted from blood. Noted subset: CD45RA+ positively selected. The source is a man younger than 30 in good health. The rearrangement uses TRBV7-2 and TRBJ1-2; 9 bases align to TRBD1. CDR3 sequence: CASSTDGTGIYGYTF. The CDR3 coding sequence is TGTGCCAGCAGCACGGACGGGACAGGGATCTATGGCTACACCTTC.